This is a list of T cell receptor beta chains from one sample in a study of siplizumab effects on memory and regulatory T cells. Sequencing was performed with immunoSEQ multiplex PCR; in TCRdb, only in-frame clones are kept and a portion is missing. Among some 97,000 clones, 94% were seen once, and the ten largest hold roughly 1.3%. Sequenced input: non-Treg CD4+ T cells sorted from blood. Receptors were obtained from a human donor in good health. CDR3s include the opening cysteine and the closing phenylalanine or tryptophan. D genes are given only for firm matches. Size is omitted from some rows. Given values are once, few, many or a class for expanded clones.

abundance: .
d_gene: .
v_gene: TRBV6-4
j_gene: TRBJ2-1
CDR3aa: CASSGGKNNEQFF
CDR3nt: TGTGCCAGCAGTGGAGGAAAGAACAATGAGCAGTTCTTC

abundance: .
d_gene: .
v_gene: TRBV4-1
j_gene: TRBJ1-1
CDR3aa: CASSKTQGRDEAFF
CDR3nt: TGCGCCAGCAGCAAAACCCAGGGGAGGGATGAAGCTTTCTTT

abundance: .
d_gene: TRBD1
v_gene: TRBV9
j_gene: TRBJ1-5
CDR3aa: CASSVGTGVMDQPQHF
CDR3nt: TGTGCCAGCAGCGTTGGGACAGGGGTTATGGATCAGCCCCAGCATTTT

abundance: .
d_gene: TRBD2
v_gene: TRBV28
j_gene: TRBJ2-7
CDR3aa: CASSLGGSSYEQYF
CDR3nt: TGTGCCAGCAGTTTAGGCGGGAGCTCCTACGAGCAGTACTTC

abundance: .
d_gene: .
v_gene: TRBV28
j_gene: TRBJ2-5
CDR3aa: CASSLSRETQYF
CDR3nt: TGTGCCAGCAGTTTATCGCGGGAGACCCAGTACTTC

abundance: once
d_gene: TRBD1
v_gene: TRBV5-1
j_gene: TRBJ2-1
CDR3aa: CASSRSPGPGGYNEQFF
CDR3nt: TGCGCCAGCAGCCGATCACCGGGACCAGGGGGATACAATGAGCAGTTCTTC

abundance: .
d_gene: .
v_gene: TRBV29-1
j_gene: TRBJ1-2
CDR3aa: CSVGQFSNYGYTF
CDR3nt: TGCAGCGTAGGACAGTTTTCTAACTATGGCTACACCTTC

abundance: .
d_gene: .
v_gene: TRBV27
j_gene: TRBJ1-4
CDR3aa: CASSSAGVGEKLFF
CDR3nt: TGTGCCAGCAGTTCGGCAGGGGTCGGTGAAAAACTGTTTTTT

abundance: .
d_gene: .
v_gene: TRBV7-2
j_gene: TRBJ2-1
CDR3aa: CASSPGMYNEQFF
CDR3nt: TGTGCCAGCAGCCCGGGGATGTACAATGAGCAGTTCTTC

abundance: .
d_gene: .
v_gene: TRBV18
j_gene: TRBJ2-5
CDR3aa: CASSPPRFSQETQYF
CDR3nt: TGTGCCAGCTCACCTCCGAGGTTTAGTCAAGAGACCCAGTACTTC

abundance: .
d_gene: TRBD2
v_gene: TRBV7-3
j_gene: TRBJ2-1
CDR3aa: CASSLGRSGTYNEQFF
CDR3nt: TGTGCCAGCAGCTTAGGCAGGAGCGGGACCTACAATGAGCAGTTCTTC

abundance: .
d_gene: TRBD1
v_gene: TRBV5-8
j_gene: TRBJ2-7
CDR3aa: CASSVRQGKYEQYF
CDR3nt: TGTGCCAGCAGCGTTAGACAGGGGAAATACGAGCAGTACTTC

abundance: .
d_gene: TRBD1
v_gene: TRBV15
j_gene: TRBJ1-3
CDR3aa: CATSRAGTGVGNTIYF
CDR3nt: TGTGCCACCAGCAGAGCCGGGACAGGGGTCGGAAACACCATATATTTT

abundance: few
d_gene: .
v_gene: TRBV2
j_gene: TRBJ1-1
CDR3aa: CASRPEDSRMNTEAFF
CDR3nt: TGTGCCAGCAGACCCGAGGACAGCCGGATGAACACTGAAGCTTTCTTT

abundance: .
d_gene: TRBD1
v_gene: TRBV7-3
j_gene: TRBJ2-5
CDR3aa: CASTTDRGTQETQYF
CDR3nt: TGTGCCAGCACCACAGACAGGGGGACACAAGAGACCCAGTACTTC

abundance: .
d_gene: .
v_gene: TRBV28
j_gene: TRBJ1-5
CDR3aa: CASSSGVSSNQPQHF
CDR3nt: TGTGCCAGCAGTAGTGGGGTCTCTAGCAATCAGCCCCAGCATTTT

abundance: .
d_gene: .
v_gene: TRBV28
j_gene: TRBJ2-5
CDR3aa: CASSFSLDGRETQYF
CDR3nt: TGTGCCAGCAGTTTCAGTTTAGACGGTAGGGAGACCCAGTACTTC

abundance: few
d_gene: .
v_gene: TRBV28
j_gene: TRBJ2-7
CDR3aa: CASSYQTRPSYEQYF
CDR3nt: TGTGCCAGCAGTTACCAGACTAGGCCATCCTACGAGCAGTACTTC

abundance: .
d_gene: TRBD2
v_gene: TRBV5-1
j_gene: TRBJ2-3
CDR3aa: CASSLESGTSGSDTQYF
CDR3nt: TGCGCCAGCAGCTTGGAAAGTGGGACTAGCGGGAGCGATACGCAGTATTTT

abundance: once
d_gene: TRBD1
v_gene: TRBV5-4
j_gene: TRBJ2-6
CDR3aa: CASSPRTGGVSGANVLTF
CDR3nt: TGTGCCAGCAGCCCACGGACAGGGGGCGTCTCTGGGGCCAACGTCCTGACTTTC

abundance: .
d_gene: .
v_gene: TRBV9
j_gene: TRBJ2-2
CDR3aa: CASSPRSAGELFF
CDR3nt: TGTGCCAGCAGCCCCCGTAGTGCCGGGGAGCTGTTTTTT

abundance: .
d_gene: TRBD1
v_gene: TRBV5-8
j_gene: TRBJ2-3
CDR3aa: CASSYPGQDTDTQYF
CDR3nt: TGTGCCAGCAGCTACCCGGGACAGGATACAGATACGCAGTATTTT

abundance: .
d_gene: TRBD1
v_gene: TRBV5-4
j_gene: TRBJ2-1
CDR3aa: CASSSGTGGYNEQFF
CDR3nt: TGTGCCAGCAGCTCGGGGACAGGGGGATACAATGAGCAGTTCTTC

abundance: .
d_gene: .
v_gene: TRBV9
j_gene: TRBJ2-3
CDR3aa: CASSPQVGDTDTQYF
CDR3nt: TGTGCCAGCAGCCCCCAGGTGGGGGACACAGATACGCAGTATTTT

abundance: .
d_gene: .
v_gene: TRBV5-1
j_gene: TRBJ1-1
CDR3aa: CASGLVGRNTEAFF
CDR3nt: TGCGCCAGCGGGTTAGTAGGGAGGAACACTGAAGCTTTCTTT

abundance: .
d_gene: .
v_gene: TRBV15
j_gene: TRBJ2-1
CDR3aa: CATERGSYNEQFF
CDR3nt: TGTGCCACCGAGAGGGGCTCCTACAATGAGCAGTTCTTC

abundance: .
d_gene: .
v_gene: TRBV5-1
j_gene: TRBJ2-5
CDR3aa: CASREAGLSAETQYF
CDR3nt: TGCGCCAGCAGGGAGGCTGGACTGTCTGCCGAGACCCAGTACTTC

abundance: .
d_gene: TRBD2
v_gene: TRBV5-1
j_gene: TRBJ2-7
CDR3aa: CASSLSSGRAYEQYF
CDR3nt: TGCGCCAGCAGCTTGTCTAGCGGGAGGGCCTACGAGCAGTACTTC

abundance: .
d_gene: .
v_gene: TRBV11-2
j_gene: TRBJ2-7
CDR3aa: CASSQGSTSSVQYF
CDR3nt: TGTGCCAGCAGTCAGGGATCTACGAGTTCGGTGCAGTACTTC

abundance: .
d_gene: .
v_gene: TRBV6-1
j_gene: TRBJ1-4
CDR3aa: CASSERGVNEKLFF
CDR3nt: TGTGCCAGCAGTGAACGCGGGGTTAATGAAAAACTGTTTTTT

abundance: .
d_gene: .
v_gene: TRBV29-1
j_gene: TRBJ2-3
CDR3aa: CSVERQGTDTQYF
CDR3nt: TGCAGCGTTGAACGGCAGGGTACAGATACGCAGTATTTT

abundance: .
d_gene: TRBD2
v_gene: TRBV27
j_gene: TRBJ2-3
CDR3aa: CASSFGLAGPTDTQYF
CDR3nt: TGTGCCAGCAGTTTCGGACTAGCGGGACCCACAGATACGCAGTATTTT

abundance: .
d_gene: .
v_gene: TRBV13
j_gene: TRBJ2-5
CDR3aa: CASSSGVGGRETQYF
CDR3nt: TGTGCCAGCAGCTCCGGAGTGGGAGGACGGGAGACCCAGTACTTC

abundance: .
d_gene: .
v_gene: TRBV2
j_gene: TRBJ1-4
CDR3aa: CAGSGRRTNEKLFF
CDR3nt: TGTGCCGGGTCTGGGCGGCGAACTAATGAAAAACTGTTTTTT

abundance: .
d_gene: .
v_gene: TRBV11-2
j_gene: TRBJ1-2
CDR3aa: CASSSQTAGIGYTF
CDR3nt: TGTGCCAGCAGCTCCCAGACAGCCGGGATAGGCTACACCTTC

abundance: .
d_gene: TRBD1
v_gene: TRBV19
j_gene: TRBJ2-5
CDR3aa: CASSIDATGGAETQYF
CDR3nt: TGTGCCAGTAGTATAGACGCGACAGGGGGCGCAGAGACCCAGTACTTC

abundance: few
d_gene: .
v_gene: TRBV14
j_gene: TRBJ1-1
CDR3aa: CASRSKITEAFF
CDR3nt: TGTGCCAGCAGGTCCAAGATAACTGAAGCTTTCTTT

abundance: .
d_gene: .
v_gene: TRBV27
j_gene: TRBJ1-2
CDR3aa: CASSAPGEYGYTF
CDR3nt: TGTGCCAGCAGTGCCCCAGGGGAGTATGGCTACACCTTC

abundance: .
d_gene: .
v_gene: TRBV4-1
j_gene: TRBJ1-4
CDR3aa: CASSQESGSFNEKLFF
CDR3nt: TGCGCCAGCAGCCAAGAGAGCGGCAGTTTCAACGAAAAACTGTTTTTT

abundance: .
d_gene: .
v_gene: TRBV28
j_gene: TRBJ1-1
CDR3aa: CASSLSSGSLNTEAFF
CDR3nt: TGTGCCAGCAGTTTATCGTCGGGCAGTCTGAACACTGAAGCTTTCTTT

abundance: .
d_gene: TRBD2
v_gene: TRBV19
j_gene: TRBJ2-2
CDR3aa: CASSPGTSGISTGELFF
CDR3nt: TGTGCCAGTAGTCCCGGGACTAGCGGGATATCTACCGGGGAGCTGTTTTTT

abundance: .
d_gene: TRBD2
v_gene: TRBV5-8
j_gene: TRBJ2-1
CDR3aa: CASSSGLAGGDYEQFF
CDR3nt: TGTGCCAGCAGCTCCGGACTAGCGGGAGGAGATTACGAGCAGTTCTTC

abundance: .
d_gene: .
v_gene: TRBV15
j_gene: TRBJ1-1
CDR3aa: CATSRDEGTEAFF
CDR3nt: TGTGCCACCAGCAGAGATGAGGGGACTGAAGCTTTCTTT

abundance: .
d_gene: .
v_gene: TRBV4-1
j_gene: TRBJ2-5
CDR3aa: CASSQDRSRETQYF
CDR3nt: TGCGCCAGCAGCCAAGATAGGAGCCGGGAGACCCAGTACTTC

abundance: .
d_gene: .
v_gene: TRBV4-2
j_gene: TRBJ2-5
CDR3aa: CASSQDLASREETQYF
CDR3nt: TGTGCCAGCAGCCAAGATTTGGCTAGCAGGGAAGAGACCCAGTACTTC

abundance: .
d_gene: .
v_gene: TRBV10-3
j_gene: TRBJ2-1
CDR3aa: CAISAYRDEQFF
CDR3nt: TGTGCCATCAGTGCTTACAGGGATGAGCAGTTCTTC

abundance: .
d_gene: TRBD2
v_gene: TRBV9
j_gene: TRBJ2-3
CDR3aa: CASSLTSGSTDTQYF
CDR3nt: TGTGCCAGCAGCCTGACTAGCGGTAGCACAGATACGCAGTATTTT

abundance: .
d_gene: TRBD2
v_gene: TRBV5-4
j_gene: TRBJ2-4
CDR3aa: CASSLATSGRFAIQYF
CDR3nt: TGTGCCAGCAGCTTAGCGACTAGCGGGAGATTCGCCATTCAGTACTTC